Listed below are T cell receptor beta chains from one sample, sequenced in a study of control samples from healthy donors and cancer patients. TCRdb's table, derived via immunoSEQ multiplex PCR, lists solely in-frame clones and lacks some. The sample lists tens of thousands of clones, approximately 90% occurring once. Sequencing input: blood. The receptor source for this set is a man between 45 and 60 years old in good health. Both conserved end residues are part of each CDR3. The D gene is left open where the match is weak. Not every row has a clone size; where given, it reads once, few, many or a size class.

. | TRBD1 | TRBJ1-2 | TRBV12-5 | TGTGCTAGTGGTTTGCGAAGACAGGGCTATTCCTCCTATGGAGGCTACACCTTC | CASGLRRQGYSSYGGYTF
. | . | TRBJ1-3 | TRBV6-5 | TGTGCCAGCAGTTACCAGGGTTTGGGAAACACCATATATTTT | CASSYQGLGNTIYF
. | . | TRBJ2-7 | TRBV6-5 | TGTGCCAGCAGTTCGGTGCCAGGGGTCTACGAGCAGTACTTC | CASSSVPGVYEQYF
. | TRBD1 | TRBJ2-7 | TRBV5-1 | TGCGCCAGCAGCTTCGAACGACAGGGTTTCTACGAGCAGTACTTC | CASSFERQGFYEQYF
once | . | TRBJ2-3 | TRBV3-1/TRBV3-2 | TGTGCCAGCAGCCCGACCAGTTCGGGCTTGCTTCTCACAGATACGCAGTATTTT | CASSPTSSGLLLTDTQYF
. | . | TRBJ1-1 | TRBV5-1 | TGCGCCAGCAGCTACACTGGTGTAGAAGCTTTCTTT | CASSYTGVEAFF
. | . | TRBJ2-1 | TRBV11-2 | TGTGCCAGCAAGACGGAATTTTACAATGAGCAGTTCTTC | CASKTEFYNEQFF
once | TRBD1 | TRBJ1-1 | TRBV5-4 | TGTGCCAGCAGCTTGGGGTTTGGGACAGGCTTGAACACTGAAGCTTTCTTT | CASSLGFGTGLNTEAFF
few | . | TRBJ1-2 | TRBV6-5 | TGTGCCAGCAGTTACTCCGGCACCTCCTATGGCTACACCTTC | CASSYSGTSYGYTF
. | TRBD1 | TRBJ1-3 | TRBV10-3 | TGTGCCATCAGTGAAAGGGGGCAAGACTCTGGAAACACCATATATTTT | CAISERGQDSGNTIYF
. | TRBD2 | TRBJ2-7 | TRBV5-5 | TGTGCCAGCAGCAACTTTCGGGAGGGGTCGGAGCAGTACTTC | CASSNFREGSEQYF
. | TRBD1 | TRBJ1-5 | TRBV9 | TGTGCCAGCGATCCTACAGGGGCAGGCAATCAGCCCCAGCATTTT | CASDPTGAGNQPQHF
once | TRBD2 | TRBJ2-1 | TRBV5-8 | TGTGCCAGCAGCTACCTGGGGGGGGAGCAGTTCTTC | CASSYLGGEQFF
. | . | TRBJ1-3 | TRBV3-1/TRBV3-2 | TGTGCCAGCAGCCCGCGGGACACGGCTGGAAACACCATATATTTT | CASSPRDTAGNTIYF
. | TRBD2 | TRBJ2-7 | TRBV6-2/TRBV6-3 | TGTGCCAGCAGTTACTCGACTAGCGGGTACGAGCAGTACTTC | CASSYSTSGYEQYF
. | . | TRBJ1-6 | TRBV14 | TGTGCCAGCAGCCAAGTGAATTCACCCCTCCACTTT | CASSQVNSPLHF
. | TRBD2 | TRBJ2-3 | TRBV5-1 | TGCGCCAGCAGTAGAGGGACTAGCGGGGGGGCAGATACGCAGTATTTT | CASSRGTSGGADTQYF
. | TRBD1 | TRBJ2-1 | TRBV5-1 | TGCGCCAGCAGCTTGGTCCCGACAGGGGGGAAAAATGAGCAGTTCTTC | CASSLVPTGGKNEQFF
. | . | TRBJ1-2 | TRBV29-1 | TGCAGCGCCGTGGCGGGCTATGGCTACACCTTC | CSAVAGYGYTF
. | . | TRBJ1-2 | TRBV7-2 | TGTGCCAGCAGCTTAGTATTGGGGAGGTACACCTTC | CASSLVLGRYTF
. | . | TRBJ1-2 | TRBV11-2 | TGTGCCAGCAGCCCGGACACAAACTATGGCTACACCTTC | CASSPDTNYGYTF
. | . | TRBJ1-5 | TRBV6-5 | TGTGCCAGCAGCCCGAGCAGGAATCAGCCCCAGCATTTT | CASSPSRNQPQHF
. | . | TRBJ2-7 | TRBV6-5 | TGTGCCAGCAGTTACATCGTTAGGGGGAAGCCCTACGAGCAGTACTTC | CASSYIVRGKPYEQYF
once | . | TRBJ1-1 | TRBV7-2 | TGTGCCAGCAGCTTAGCGCCTGTGACAACCACGGGTCGAGCTTTCTTT | CASSLAPVTTTGRAFF
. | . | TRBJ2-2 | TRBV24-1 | TGTGCCACCAGTGCGGGGCTGAACACCGGGGAGCTGTTTTTT | CATSAGLNTGELFF
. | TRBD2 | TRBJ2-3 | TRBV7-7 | TGTGCTAGCAGCCCCAGCGGGGGAATACATACGCAGTATTTT | CASSPSGGIHTQYF
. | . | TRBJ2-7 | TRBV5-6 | TGTGCCAGCAGCTTGGTCGTCGGGCCGGCACCCTCCGAGCAGTACTTC | CASSLVVGPAPSEQYF
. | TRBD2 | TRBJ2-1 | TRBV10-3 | TGTGCCATCAGTGATGGGACTAGCGGACCCAATGAGCAGTTCTTC | CAISDGTSGPNEQFF
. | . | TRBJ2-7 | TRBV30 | TGTGCCTGGAGTACGAACTCCTACGAGCAGTACTTC | CAWSTNSYEQYF
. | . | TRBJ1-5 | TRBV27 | TGTGCCAGCAGTTTCGGGACATCAAATCAGCCCCAGCATTTT | CASSFGTSNQPQHF
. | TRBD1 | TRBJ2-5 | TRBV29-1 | TGCAGCGCTGATGGAGGACAGGGAAGCCCCCGAGAGACCCAGTACTTC | CSADGGQGSPRETQYF
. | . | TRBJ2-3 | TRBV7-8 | TGTGCCAGCAGCCAGAGACTAGGCTGGCAGGCGCAGTATTTT | CASSQRLGWQAQYF
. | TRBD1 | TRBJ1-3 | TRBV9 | TGTGCCAGCAGCGTAGGGACAGGGGGCTCTGGAAACACCATATATTTT | CASSVGTGGSGNTIYF
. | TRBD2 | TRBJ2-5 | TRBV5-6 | TGTGCCAGCAGCTGGGGACTAGCGGGGAGGGAGACCCAGTACTTC | CASSWGLAGRETQYF
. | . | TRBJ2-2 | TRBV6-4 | TGTGCCAGCAGTGCACAGGGAGCCGGGGAGCTGTTTTTT | CASSAQGAGELFF
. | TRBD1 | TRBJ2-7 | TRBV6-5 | TGTGCCAGCAGTTACTACAGGGGGTCGCAGGACGAGCAGTACTTC | CASSYYRGSQDEQYF
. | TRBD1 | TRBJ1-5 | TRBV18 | TGTGCCAGCTCTCGAGGGGCAGGGGGGGATCAGCCCCAGCATTTT | CASSRGAGGDQPQHF
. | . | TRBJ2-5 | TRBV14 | TGTGCCAGCAGCCAATACCTGGGGGTAGAGACCCAGTACTTC | CASSQYLGVETQYF
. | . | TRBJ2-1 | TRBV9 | TGTGCCAGCAGCGGGGCTTCACACGGGTCCCCAAGAGAGGACTACAATGAGCAGTTCTTC | CASSGASHGSPREDYNEQFF
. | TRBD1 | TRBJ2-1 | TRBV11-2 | TGTGCCAGCAGCTTAGGCGCGACAGGGGGTAATGAGCAGTTCTTC | CASSLGATGGNEQFF